Listed below are T cell receptor beta chains from one sample, sequenced in a study of technical replicates of blood from several donors. The method was immunoSEQ multiplex PCR; TCRdb's version includes in-frame clones alone and lacks a portion of them. The sample carries tens of thousands of clones, about 93% recorded once. Sequencing was carried out using T cells isolated from PBMCs. The receptors originated from a human donor in good health. CDR3s include the opening cysteine and the closing phenylalanine or tryptophan. A D gene is named only where the DNA matches it firmly. Size tells how often a clone was seen (once, few, many) or the class of an expanded clone, and some rows leave it out.

J gene: TRBJ2-1; V gene: TRBV4-1; D gene: TRBD2; clone size: -; CDR3 protein: CASSQDGRGVHYNEQFF; CDR3 DNA: TGCGCCAGCAGCCAAGATGGCCGGGGGGTTCACTACAATGAGCAGTTCTTC
J gene: TRBJ1-1; V gene: TRBV5-4; D gene: -; clone size: -; CDR3 protein: CASSSMTGRNTEAFF; CDR3 DNA: TGTGCCAGCAGCTCTATGACAGGTAGGAACACTGAAGCTTTCTTT
J gene: TRBJ2-1; V gene: TRBV11-3; D gene: TRBD2; clone size: -; CDR3 protein: CASSPVGGSGVNEQFF; CDR3 DNA: TGTGCCAGCAGCCCAGTAGGCGGGAGTGGTGTCAATGAGCAGTTCTTC
J gene: TRBJ2-1; V gene: TRBV10-3; D gene: -; clone size: -; CDR3 protein: CAISESKRGEASNEQFF; CDR3 DNA: TGTGCCATCAGTGAGTCGAAACGCGGGGAGGCGTCCAATGAGCAGTTCTTC
J gene: TRBJ1-1; V gene: TRBV18; D gene: -; clone size: -; CDR3 protein: CASSPASLRNTEAFF; CDR3 DNA: TGTGCCAGCTCACCCGCTAGTCTGAGGAACACTGAAGCTTTCTTT
J gene: TRBJ2-6; V gene: TRBV9; D gene: -; clone size: -; CDR3 protein: CASSSLRVRGANVLTF; CDR3 DNA: TGTGCCAGCAGCTCCCTAAGAGTCCGTGGGGCCAACGTCCTGACTTTC
J gene: TRBJ1-2; V gene: TRBV4-1; D gene: -; clone size: -; CDR3 protein: CASSQDSPDSSLNYGYTF; CDR3 DNA: TGCGCCAGCAGCCAAGATAGTCCCGACAGCAGCCTTAACTATGGCTACACCTTC
J gene: TRBJ1-5; V gene: TRBV21-1; D gene: -; clone size: -; CDR3 protein: CASSTYDRDQPQHF; CDR3 DNA: TGTGCCAGCAGCACCTACGACAGAGATCAGCCCCAGCATTTT
J gene: TRBJ2-5; V gene: TRBV15; D gene: -; clone size: -; CDR3 protein: CATSRAGTFQETQYF; CDR3 DNA: TGTGCCACCAGCAGAGCCGGGACTTTTCAAGAGACCCAGTACTTC
J gene: TRBJ2-3; V gene: TRBV5-1; D gene: TRBD2; clone size: -; CDR3 protein: CASSSGLAGTDTQYF; CDR3 DNA: TGCGCCAGCAGCTCGGGACTAGCGGGAACAGATACGCAGTATTTT
J gene: TRBJ2-7; V gene: TRBV2; D gene: -; clone size: -; CDR3 protein: CASRTGTEQYF; CDR3 DNA: TGTGCCAGCAGAACAGGGACCGAGCAGTACTTC
J gene: TRBJ1-5; V gene: TRBV19; D gene: -; clone size: -; CDR3 protein: CASSGYRPSETQPQHF; CDR3 DNA: TGTGCCAGTAGTGGCTATCGCCCCTCAGAGACACAGCCCCAGCATTTT
J gene: TRBJ2-5; V gene: TRBV4-1; D gene: -; clone size: -; CDR3 protein: CASSQDGIERTKETQYF; CDR3 DNA: TGCGCCAGCAGCCAAGATGGGATAGAGCGGACCAAAGAGACCCAGTACTTC
J gene: TRBJ1-2; V gene: TRBV2; D gene: TRBD1; clone size: -; CDR3 protein: CASSSFTGTGGREGYTF; CDR3 DNA: TGTGCCAGCAGTTCATTTACCGGGACAGGGGGCCGAGAAGGCTACACCTTC
J gene: TRBJ2-5; V gene: TRBV5-1; D gene: -; clone size: -; CDR3 protein: CASSLGEPQETQYF; CDR3 DNA: TGCGCCAGCAGCTTGGGGGAGCCCCAAGAGACCCAGTACTTC
J gene: TRBJ1-5; V gene: TRBV27; D gene: TRBD1; clone size: -; CDR3 protein: CASSYGTGSQPQHF; CDR3 DNA: TGTGCCAGCAGTTACGGGACAGGGAGCCAGCCCCAGCATTTT
J gene: TRBJ1-2; V gene: TRBV28; D gene: -; clone size: -; CDR3 protein: CASNTQGSSYGYTF; CDR3 DNA: TGTGCCAGCAATACACAGGGATCCTCCTATGGCTACACCTTC
J gene: TRBJ1-4; V gene: TRBV6-6; D gene: TRBD1; clone size: -; CDR3 protein: CASSYIRGPNEKLFF; CDR3 DNA: TGTGCCAGCAGTTACATCAGGGGGCCTAATGAAAAACTGTTTTTT
J gene: TRBJ2-7; V gene: TRBV5-1; D gene: -; clone size: -; CDR3 protein: CASSPEGQPYEQYF; CDR3 DNA: TGCGCCAGCAGCCCGGAGGGGCAGCCCTACGAGCAGTACTTC
J gene: TRBJ2-5; V gene: TRBV11-3; D gene: TRBD1; clone size: -; CDR3 protein: CASSSSFAGTGRETQYF; CDR3 DNA: TGTGCCAGCAGCTCCTCTTTTGCGGGGACAGGGCGAGAGACCCAGTACTTC
J gene: TRBJ2-5; V gene: TRBV2; D gene: -; clone size: -; CDR3 protein: CASKTQYF; CDR3 DNA: TGTGCCAGTAAGACCCAGTACTTC
J gene: TRBJ1-5; V gene: TRBV18; D gene: -; clone size: -; CDR3 protein: CASSPIAAGNQPQHF; CDR3 DNA: TGTGCCAGCTCACCAATAGCAGCTGGGAATCAGCCCCAGCATTTT
J gene: TRBJ2-2; V gene: TRBV7-2; D gene: TRBD1; clone size: -; CDR3 protein: CASSVSWTGRLGELFF; CDR3 DNA: TGTGCCAGCAGCGTCAGCTGGACAGGGAGATTGGGGGAGCTGTTTTTT
J gene: TRBJ1-5; V gene: TRBV4-1; D gene: TRBD1; clone size: -; CDR3 protein: CASSLGQGYSNQPQHF; CDR3 DNA: TGCGCCAGCAGCCTGGGACAGGGCTATAGCAATCAGCCCCAGCATTTT
J gene: TRBJ1-2; V gene: TRBV6-4; D gene: -; clone size: -; CDR3 protein: CASSENIGSYGYTF; CDR3 DNA: TGTGCCAGCAGTGAGAACATCGGGTCCTATGGCTACACCTTC
J gene: TRBJ1-1; V gene: TRBV10-3; D gene: -; clone size: -; CDR3 protein: CAISEGGGGTEAFF; CDR3 DNA: TGTGCCATCAGTGAGGGGGGGGGAGGCACTGAAGCTTTCTTT
J gene: TRBJ2-1; V gene: TRBV5-1; D gene: -; clone size: -; CDR3 protein: CASNPTPTDRSTNEQFF; CDR3 DNA: TGCGCCAGCAACCCTACCCCCACAGACCGATCAACCAATGAGCAGTTCTTC
J gene: TRBJ1-2; V gene: TRBV5-5; D gene: -; clone size: -; CDR3 protein: CASSKEWVNYGYTF; CDR3 DNA: TGTGCCAGCAGCAAGGAGTGGGTGAACTATGGCTACACCTTC
J gene: TRBJ2-1; V gene: TRBV5-1; D gene: -; clone size: -; CDR3 protein: CASSLPPGTPPSYNEQFF; CDR3 DNA: TGCGCCAGCAGCCTTCCTCCGGGGACTCCACCCTCCTACAATGAGCAGTTCTTC
J gene: TRBJ2-1; V gene: TRBV9; D gene: -; clone size: -; CDR3 protein: CASSQSTSYNEQFF; CDR3 DNA: TGTGCCAGCAGCCAATCAACTAGCTACAATGAGCAGTTCTTC
J gene: TRBJ2-1; V gene: TRBV19; D gene: TRBD1; clone size: -; CDR3 protein: CASSWGQGWHEQFF; CDR3 DNA: TGTGCCAGTAGTTGGGGACAGGGTTGGCATGAGCAGTTCTTC
J gene: TRBJ2-1; V gene: TRBV27; D gene: -; clone size: -; CDR3 protein: CASSFNRVSNEQFF; CDR3 DNA: TGTGCCAGCAGTTTTAACAGGGTGTCCAATGAGCAGTTCTTC
J gene: TRBJ1-3; V gene: TRBV10-3; D gene: TRBD1; clone size: few; CDR3 protein: CAISEARQGLGNTIYF; CDR3 DNA: TGTGCCATCAGTGAGGCTAGACAGGGGCTTGGAAACACCATATATTTT
J gene: TRBJ1-4; V gene: TRBV7-9; D gene: -; clone size: -; CDR3 protein: CASSAQEGRAKKLFF; CDR3 DNA: TGTGCCAGCAGCGCGCAGGAGGGCAGGGCGAAAAAACTGTTTTTT
J gene: TRBJ1-2; V gene: TRBV7-8; D gene: TRBD1; clone size: -; CDR3 protein: CASSLRGQGIGGYTF; CDR3 DNA: TGTGCCAGCAGCTTAAGAGGACAGGGAATAGGTGGCTACACCTTC
J gene: TRBJ1-1; V gene: TRBV7-9; D gene: -; clone size: -; CDR3 protein: CASSLVGGNTEAFF; CDR3 DNA: TGTGCCAGCAGCTTAGTTGGCGGTAACACTGAAGCTTTCTTT
J gene: TRBJ2-3; V gene: TRBV25-1; D gene: TRBD2; clone size: -; CDR3 protein: CASSQIWGRASDTQYF; CDR3 DNA: TGTGCCAGCAGTCAGATTTGGGGGAGGGCTTCCGATACGCAGTATTTT
J gene: TRBJ2-3; V gene: TRBV9; D gene: TRBD2; clone size: -; CDR3 protein: CASSEGLAGGPADTQYF; CDR3 DNA: TGTGCCAGCAGCGAAGGACTAGCGGGAGGGCCCGCAGATACGCAGTATTTT
J gene: TRBJ1-1; V gene: TRBV19; D gene: -; clone size: -; CDR3 protein: CASGGEAFF; CDR3 DNA: TGTGCCTCGGGAGGTGAAGCTTTCTTT
J gene: TRBJ1-5; V gene: TRBV4-1; D gene: -; clone size: -; CDR3 protein: CASSQGRGSNQPQHF; CDR3 DNA: TGCGCCAGCAGCCAAGGGAGAGGCTCCAATCAGCCCCAGCATTTT
J gene: TRBJ1-5; V gene: TRBV28; D gene: -; clone size: -; CDR3 protein: CASRPTGAVSNQPQHF; CDR3 DNA: TGTGCCAGCAGGCCTACTGGGGCAGTTAGCAATCAGCCCCAGCATTTT
J gene: TRBJ1-1; V gene: TRBV5-1; D gene: -; clone size: -; CDR3 protein: CASTNRPGGRNTGAFF; CDR3 DNA: TGCGCCAGCACCAATAGGCCCGGCGGGAGGAACACTGGAGCTTTCTTT
J gene: TRBJ2-3; V gene: TRBV18; D gene: TRBD1; clone size: -; CDR3 protein: CASSQTALGQGMNTQYF; CDR3 DNA: TGTGCCAGCTCCCAAACGGCCCTGGGACAGGGAATGAATACGCAGTATTTT
J gene: TRBJ2-7; V gene: TRBV28; D gene: TRBD1; clone size: -; CDR3 protein: CASSPPGQGKYF; CDR3 DNA: TGTGCCAGCAGTCCTCCGGGACAGGGAAAGTACTTC
J gene: TRBJ2-1; V gene: TRBV4-1; D gene: -; clone size: -; CDR3 protein: CASSQTGPYNEQFF; CDR3 DNA: TGCGCCAGCAGCCAGACGGGTCCCTACAATGAGCAGTTCTTC
J gene: TRBJ2-1; V gene: TRBV28; D gene: TRBD1; clone size: -; CDR3 protein: CASSLFQLKRDRLVLGQFF; CDR3 DNA: TGTGCCAGCAGTTTATTTCAATTAAAAAGGGACAGGTTGGTACTCGGGCAGTTCTTC
J gene: TRBJ2-5; V gene: TRBV9; D gene: TRBD2; clone size: -; CDR3 protein: CASSLGLADAQETQYF; CDR3 DNA: TGTGCCAGCAGCTTAGGGCTAGCGGATGCTCAAGAGACCCAGTACTTC
J gene: TRBJ2-7; V gene: TRBV27; D gene: -; clone size: once; CDR3 protein: CASSVARSGNEQYF; CDR3 DNA: TGTGCCAGCAGTGTTGCCCGTTCGGGGAACGAGCAGTACTTC
J gene: TRBJ1-1; V gene: TRBV5-4; D gene: -; clone size: -; CDR3 protein: CASSLEAQVNTEAFF; CDR3 DNA: TGTGCCAGCAGCTTGGAAGCCCAGGTGAACACTGAAGCTTTCTTT
J gene: TRBJ2-7; V gene: TRBV4-1; D gene: TRBD1; clone size: -; CDR3 protein: CASQPGQGPSYEQYF; CDR3 DNA: TGCGCCAGCCAACCGGGACAGGGCCCCTCCTACGAGCAGTACTTC
J gene: TRBJ2-2; V gene: TRBV30; D gene: -; clone size: -; CDR3 protein: CAWSPTLANTGELFF; CDR3 DNA: TGTGCCTGGAGTCCGACCCTAGCGAACACCGGGGAGCTGTTTTTT
J gene: TRBJ1-1; V gene: TRBV30; D gene: TRBD1; clone size: -; CDR3 protein: CAWSGIGGVEAFF; CDR3 DNA: TGTGCCTGGAGTGGGATAGGGGGCGTTGAAGCTTTCTTT
J gene: TRBJ2-7; V gene: TRBV7-8; D gene: -; clone size: -; CDR3 protein: CASSLAWSERDEQYF; CDR3 DNA: TGTGCCAGCAGCTTAGCTTGGTCCGAGCGGGACGAGCAGTACTTC
J gene: TRBJ2-1; V gene: TRBV6-1; D gene: -; clone size: few; CDR3 protein: CASSIEAYNEQFF; CDR3 DNA: TGTGCCAGCAGTATCGAGGCTTACAATGAGCAGTTCTTC
J gene: TRBJ2-7; V gene: TRBV7-2; D gene: -; clone size: -; CDR3 protein: CASSLDRYTYEQYF; CDR3 DNA: TGTGCCAGCAGCTTAGACAGGTACACCTACGAGCAGTACTTC